The TCR beta chain under discussion was sequenced for a study of cytomegalovirus exposure and HLA in healthy donors. Study-wide background: The 90 to 150 validation repertoires used the same platform as the approximately 670 first-cohort repertoires, a later analysis reported. Study findings and constraints: Cytomegalovirus status, reportedly, was diagnosed with high specificity and sensitivity by the classifier. More than 150 TCR beta chains were listed as cytomegalovirus-associated.

The germline V gene has CDR1 SGHRS and CDR2 YFSETQ. This CDR3 contains 15 residues. J gave up 2 bases and V 0 bases, and 4 bases lay outside the gene matches. Sequencing used immunoSEQ multiplex PCR; TCRdb keeps in-frame clones, though not all of them. The data contain roughly 220,000 clones, approximately 80% of them singletons. This clone showed up just a few times. Its target is not known. Sample: PBMCs. The TCR sequence derives from a woman aged 25 to 45 in good health and CMV-seropositive. The genes are TRBV5-1 and TRBJ2-5; 7 nucleotides line up with TRBD1. CDR3 coding DNA: TGCGCCAGCAGCTTGGAGGGACAGCCACAAGAGACCCAGTACTTC. Amino acid sequence: CASSLEGQPQETQYF.